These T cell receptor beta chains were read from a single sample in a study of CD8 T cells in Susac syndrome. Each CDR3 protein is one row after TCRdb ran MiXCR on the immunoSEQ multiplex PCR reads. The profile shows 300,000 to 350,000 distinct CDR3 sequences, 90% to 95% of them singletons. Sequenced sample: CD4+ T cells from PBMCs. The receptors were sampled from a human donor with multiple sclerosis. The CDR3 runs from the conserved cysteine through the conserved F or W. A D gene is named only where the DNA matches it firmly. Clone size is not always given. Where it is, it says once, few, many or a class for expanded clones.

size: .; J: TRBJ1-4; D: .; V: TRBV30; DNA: TGTGCCTGGTCGGGGGGCCATGAAAAACTGTTTTTT; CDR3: CAWSGGHEKLFF
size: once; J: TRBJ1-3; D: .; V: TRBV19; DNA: TGTGCCAGTAGTATAGCTGGGGACGGAAACACCATATATTTT; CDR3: CASSIAGDGNTIYF
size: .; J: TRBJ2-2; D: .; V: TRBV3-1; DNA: TGTGCCAGCAGCCTGAACGTGATCACCGGGGAGCTGTTTTTT; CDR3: CASSLNVITGELFF
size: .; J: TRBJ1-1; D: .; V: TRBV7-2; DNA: TGTGCCAGCAGCTTCAGTATTCCTGAAGCTTTCTTT; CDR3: CASSFSIPEAFF
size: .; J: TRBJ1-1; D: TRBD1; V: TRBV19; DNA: TGTGCCAGTAGTGTAGTTCAGGGGGAGGGTTCTGAAGCTTTCTTT; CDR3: CASSVVQGEGSEAFF
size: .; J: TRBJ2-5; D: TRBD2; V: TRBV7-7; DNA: TGTGCTAGCAGCTTAGGGTTAGCGGGAGGACTGGAGACCCAGTACTTC; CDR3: CASSLGLAGGLETQYF
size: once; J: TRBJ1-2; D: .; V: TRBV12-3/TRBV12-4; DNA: TGTGCCAGCAGTTTTACCCTTTATGGCTACACCTTC; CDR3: CASSFTLYGYTF
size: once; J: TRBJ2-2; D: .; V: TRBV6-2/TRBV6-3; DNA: TGTGCCAGCAGTAGACTAAGGGAGACCGGGGAGCTGTTTTTT; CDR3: CASSRLRETGELFF
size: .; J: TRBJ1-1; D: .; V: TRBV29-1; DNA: TGCAGCGTTGGGGGAGGGAACTGGGACGTCCCTGAAGCTTTCTTT; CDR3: CSVGGGNWDVPEAFF
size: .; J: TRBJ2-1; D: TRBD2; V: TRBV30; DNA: TGTGCCTGGACCCTAACCGGGCTAGCGGGAGCTTCGGGGTTCTTC; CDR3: CAWTLTGLAGASGFF
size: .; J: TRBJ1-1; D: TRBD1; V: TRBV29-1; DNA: TGCAGCGTCGTGACAGGGCAGACTGAAGCTTTCTTT; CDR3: CSVVTGQTEAFF
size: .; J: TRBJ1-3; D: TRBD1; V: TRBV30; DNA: TGTGCCTGGAACGGACAGGTATCGACCACCATATATTTT; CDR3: CAWNGQVSTTIYF
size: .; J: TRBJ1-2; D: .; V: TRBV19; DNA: TGTGCCACTCGAAGGGGGAAGGAGGTGGCGTATGGCTACACCTTC; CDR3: CATRRGKEVAYGYTF
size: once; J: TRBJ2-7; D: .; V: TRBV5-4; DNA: TGTGCCAGCAGCTTGTCCCGGGGCGGGGCCTCTAGGTACGAGCAGTACTTC; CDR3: CASSLSRGGASRYEQYF
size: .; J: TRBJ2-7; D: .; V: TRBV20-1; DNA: TGCAGTGCTAGAGATCTTAAGGCTAGACGTCGCCTGGGTGAGCAGTACTTC; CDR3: CSARDLKARRRLGEQYF
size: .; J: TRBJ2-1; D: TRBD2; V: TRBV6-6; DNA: TGTGCCAGCAGTTCCAACGAACTAGCGGGGCGCAATGAGCAGTTCTTC; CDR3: CASSSNELAGRNEQFF
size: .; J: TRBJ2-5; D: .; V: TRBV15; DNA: TGTGCCACCAGCAGAGATTTTGGTGTGGCGGGATTGGAGGAGACCCAGTACTTC; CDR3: CATSRDFGVAGLEETQYF
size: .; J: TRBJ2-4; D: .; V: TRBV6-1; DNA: TGTGCCAGCAGGCCCCCTGCCTTCGGGGGCATTCAGTACTTC; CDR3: CASRPPAFGGIQYF
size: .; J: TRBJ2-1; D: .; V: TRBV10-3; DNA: TGTGCCATCAGTGAACGACGGGACACCGCAGGAAATGAGCAGTTCTTC; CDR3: CAISERRDTAGNEQFF
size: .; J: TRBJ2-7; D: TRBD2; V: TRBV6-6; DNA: TGTGCCAGCAGTGATTATAGCGGGAGGCTCAACGAGCAGTACTTC; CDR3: CASSDYSGRLNEQYF
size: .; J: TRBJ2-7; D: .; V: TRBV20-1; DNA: TGCAGTGCTAGAGGACTGCGGGCGGGGAGCTCCTACGAGCAGTACTTC; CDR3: CSARGLRAGSSYEQYF
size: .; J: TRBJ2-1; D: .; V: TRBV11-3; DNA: TGTGCCAGCAGCTTAGATTTTCAGGAAAACAATGAGCAGTTCTTC; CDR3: CASSLDFQENNEQFF
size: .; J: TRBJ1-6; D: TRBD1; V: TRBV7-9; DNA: TGTGCCAGCAGCACAGGGACAGGGGAGTCACCCCTCCACTTT; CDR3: CASSTGTGESPLHF
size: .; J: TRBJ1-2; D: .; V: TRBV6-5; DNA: TGTGCCAGCAGTTACTCACTGGGGCCCTATGGCTACACCTTC; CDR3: CASSYSLGPYGYTF
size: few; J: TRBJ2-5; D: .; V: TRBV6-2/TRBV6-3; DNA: TGTGCCAGCAGCCCCGTCCAAGAGACCCAGTACTTC; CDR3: CASSPVQETQYF
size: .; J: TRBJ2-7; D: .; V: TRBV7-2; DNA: TGTGCCAGCAGCTCCGTCAGGGCCCACGAGCAGTACTTC; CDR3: CASSSVRAHEQYF
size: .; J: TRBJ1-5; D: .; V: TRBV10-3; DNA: TGTGCCATCAGTGAGGGGACTTATCAGCCCCAGCATTTT; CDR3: CAISEGTYQPQHF
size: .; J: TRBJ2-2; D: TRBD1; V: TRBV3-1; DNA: TGTGCCAGCAGCCCGCGAGGGGGCCTTAACACCGGGGAGCTGTTTTTT; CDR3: CASSPRGGLNTGELFF
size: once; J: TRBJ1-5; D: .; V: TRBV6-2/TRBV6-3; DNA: TGTGCCAGCAGTTATTGGGGAGAAAATCAGCCCCAGCATTTT; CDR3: CASSYWGENQPQHF
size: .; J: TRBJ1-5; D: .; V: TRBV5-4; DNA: TGTGCCAGCAGCCCGACACCGCAGGAGCCCCAGCATTTT; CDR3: CASSPTPQEPQHF
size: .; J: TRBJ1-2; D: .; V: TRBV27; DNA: TGTGCCAGCAGTTTATCAGCTCCCGAGGGGACACCGCAGTGGGGCTACACCTTC; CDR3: CASSLSAPEGTPQWGYTF
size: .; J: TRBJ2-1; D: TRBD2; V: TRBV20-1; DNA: TGCAGTGCGGGTGGCGGGAGGGCTAGAAATGAGCAGTTCTTC; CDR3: CSAGGGRARNEQFF
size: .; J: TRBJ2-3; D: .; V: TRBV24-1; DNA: TGTGCCACCCAGGGGGGGGCTACAGATACGCAGTATTTT; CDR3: CATQGGATDTQYF
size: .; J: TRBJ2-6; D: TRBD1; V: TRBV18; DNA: TGTGCCAGCTCACCGGACAGGGGGCGCGCTGGGGCCAACGTCCTGACTTTC; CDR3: CASSPDRGRAGANVLTF
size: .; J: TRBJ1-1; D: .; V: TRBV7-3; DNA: TGTGCCAGCAGCATAGACACAGGGATGAGCACTGAAGCTTTCTTT; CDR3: CASSIDTGMSTEAFF
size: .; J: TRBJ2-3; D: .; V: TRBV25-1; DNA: TGTGCCAGCAGTGCCTTCCTGGGAGATACGCAGTATTTT; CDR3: CASSAFLGDTQYF
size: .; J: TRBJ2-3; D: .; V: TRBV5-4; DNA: TGTGCCAGCAGCTTGGACAGTGGCCTAACAGATACGCAGTATTTT; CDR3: CASSLDSGLTDTQYF
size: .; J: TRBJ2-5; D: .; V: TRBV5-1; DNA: TGCGCCAGCAGCCGTGCTTGGCAGGAGCAAGAGACCCAGTACTTC; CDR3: CASSRAWQEQETQYF
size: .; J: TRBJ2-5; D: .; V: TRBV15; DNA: TGTGCCACCAGCAGAGATCTCCCGGCGACGAGAGAGACCCAGTACTTC; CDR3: CATSRDLPATRETQYF
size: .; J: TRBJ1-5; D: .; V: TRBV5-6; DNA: TGTGCCAGCAGCTTGAGGCAGGGACGGAGCAATCAGCCCCAGCATTTT; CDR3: CASSLRQGRSNQPQHF
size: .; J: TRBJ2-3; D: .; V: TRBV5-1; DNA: TGCGCCAGCAGCTTACCTGGGGGGGGCGATACGCAGTATTTT; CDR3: CASSLPGGGDTQYF
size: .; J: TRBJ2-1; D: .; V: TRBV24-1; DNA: TGTGCCACCAGTCCCCTGGGTATTGTGTGGCGGGGCGAACAAGGAGAGCAGTTCTTC; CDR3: CATSPLGIVWRGEQGEQFF
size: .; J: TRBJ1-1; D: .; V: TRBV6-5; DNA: TGTGCCAGCTCACCCCGGGGGGGTTTGAACACTGAAGCTTTCTTT; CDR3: CASSPRGGLNTEAFF
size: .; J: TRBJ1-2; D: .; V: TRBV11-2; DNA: TGTGCCAGCAGCTTGGGGCAGTACTATGGCTACACCTTC; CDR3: CASSLGQYYGYTF
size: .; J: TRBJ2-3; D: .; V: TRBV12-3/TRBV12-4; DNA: TGTGCCAGCAGCCCCCCTCAGACAGATACGCAGTATTTT; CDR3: CASSPPQTDTQYF
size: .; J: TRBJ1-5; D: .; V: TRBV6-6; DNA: TGTGCCAGCAGTTACTTGGCGGCTCAGCCCCAGCATTTT; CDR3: CASSYLAAQPQHF
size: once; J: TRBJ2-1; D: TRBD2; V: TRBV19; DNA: TGTGCCAGTAGGTCGCGGTCTAGCGGGAGGGATGAGCAGTTCTTC; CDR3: CASRSRSSGRDEQFF
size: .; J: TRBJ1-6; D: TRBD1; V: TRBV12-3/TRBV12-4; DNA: TGTGCCAGCAGTGCATCCGGGACAGCGACTTTTAATTCACCCCTCCACTTT; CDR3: CASSASGTATFNSPLHF
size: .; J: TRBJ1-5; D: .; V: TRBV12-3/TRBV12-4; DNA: TGTGCCAGCAGTAAGGGGGGGAGCAATCAGCCCCAGCATTTT; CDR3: CASSKGGSNQPQHF
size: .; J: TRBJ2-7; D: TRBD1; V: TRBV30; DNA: TGTGCCTGGATCGAAACCGGACAGGGCTACGAGCAGTACTTC; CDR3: CAWIETGQGYEQYF
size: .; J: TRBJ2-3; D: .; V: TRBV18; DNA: TGTGCCAGCTCACCCCTCGACACAGATACGCAGTATTTT; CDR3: CASSPLDTDTQYF
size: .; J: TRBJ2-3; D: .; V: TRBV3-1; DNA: TGTGCCAGCAGCCTCAGCCGAACTTTTAGCGGCACAGATACGCAGTATTTT; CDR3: CASSLSRTFSGTDTQYF
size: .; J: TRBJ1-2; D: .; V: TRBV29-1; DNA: TGCAGCGTTGATACCCTATCGAAGGGCTACACCTTC; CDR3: CSVDTLSKGYTF
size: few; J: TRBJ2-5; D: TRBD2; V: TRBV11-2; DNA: TGTGCCAGTGGACTAGCGGTCCAAGAGACCCAGTACTTC; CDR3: CASGLAVQETQYF
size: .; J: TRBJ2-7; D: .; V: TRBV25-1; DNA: TGTGCCAGCGGGAAATTATTCTACGAGCAGTACTTC; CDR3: CASGKLFYEQYF
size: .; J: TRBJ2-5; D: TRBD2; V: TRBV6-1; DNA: TGTGCCAGCAGTAAGCTAGCGGGGGGCCGAGAGACCCAGTACTTC; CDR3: CASSKLAGGRETQYF
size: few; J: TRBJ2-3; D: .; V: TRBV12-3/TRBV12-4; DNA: TGTGCCAGCGGGTTAGCTGCTAGCACAGATACGCAGTATTTT; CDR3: CASGLAASTDTQYF